In its sample, the clone carrying this T cell receptor beta chain was seen many times. The antigen is undetermined. A second about 6 to 12 cycle PCR used barcoded and J-beta primers. TCRdb fed the 5' RACE reads into MiXCR, producing one record per CDR3 protein. The sample records about 1.7 million distinct CDR3 sequences, 28% being singletons. The sample is drawn from a study of blood T cells in healthy people across ages. They isolated at least 6 million PBMCs from each sample. Study conclusions and caveats: Total diversity from one million sequenced T cells was likely underestimated. Bulk PBMC profiling left naive and antigen-experienced comparisons inconclusive.

The V gene lost 5 bases and the J gene lost 0 bases, with 14 bases spanning the gap. Germline V gene lookup returns CDR1 SGHTA and CDR2 FQGNSA. The CDR3 is 16 residues long. The rearrangement uses TRBV7-2 and TRBJ2-1; perhaps TRBD2 as D (6 bases). Sequenced input: blood. The TCR originated in a woman aged 25 to 39 in good health. CDR3 residues: CASSPSSEPSYNEQFF. DNA of the CDR3: TGTGCCAGCAGCCCTTCTAGCGAACCCTCCTACAATGAGCAGTTCTTC.